Listed below are T cell receptor beta chains from one sample, sequenced in a study of tumor and adjacent non-tumor tissue in lung cancer. Each CDR3 protein is one row after TCRdb ran MiXCR on the multiplex PCR reads. The sample lists 200,000 to 250,000 distinct CDR3 sequences; around 70% were seen once. Source material: lung tumor tissue. These receptors were obtained from a man aged 60 to 69 with non-small cell lung cancer. CDR3s include the opening cysteine and the closing phenylalanine or tryptophan. Fields, in order: V gene, J gene, CDR3 protein.

>TRBV20-1|TRBJ2-1
CSASSGGQLNEQFF
>TRBV4-3|TRBJ2-3
CASSPLTIPTSTDTQYF
>TRBV11-1|TRBJ2-3
CASSLVYSDTDTQFF
>TRBV4-1|TRBJ1-3
CASSQEGTGNTIYF
>TRBV11-3|TRBJ1-5
CASSLGTFALSNQPQHF
>TRBV6-5|TRBJ2-4
CARFYRIGENIRYF
>TRBV29-1|TRBJ1-1
CSTLNTEAFF
>TRBV7-2|TRBJ2-7
CANSLWSGGPYEQYF
>TRBV4-3|TRBJ2-1
CASSQEGGFSYNEQFF
>TRBV11-3|TRBJ2-7
CTRSLDSSYEQYF
>TRBV28|TRBJ1-1
CASSLGTEGRTKAYF
>TRBV4-2|TRBJ1-1
CACSQVGHLENTEAFF
>TRBV28|TRBJ2-7
CASSLEGLGYYEQYF
>TRBV20-1|TRBJ2-1
CSAGDQLAGRNEQFF
>TRBV4-2|TRBJ2-2
CASSPRTSGTTTGKLFF
>TRBV11-2|TRBJ2-2
CASSFGRNTRELFF
>TRBV11-3|TRBJ2-1
CASSLRGYNQQFF
>TRBV18|TRBJ1-4
CASSPVQREKLFF
>TRBV10-1|TRBJ1-6
CASRDMVRSPLHF
>TRBV7-2|TRBJ2-5
CAISLALAGGETQYF
>TRBV6-1|TRBJ2-3
CASSERAWGPDTQYF
>TRBV12-3/TRBV12-4|TRBJ1-5
CASSFSRQSNQPQHF
>TRBV4-2|TRBJ1-1
CASSQAGTGVATEALF
>TRBV5-1|TRBJ2-7
CASSLRAGPTDEQYF
>TRBV6-2/TRBV6-3|TRBJ1-1
CASSWTNLDTEAFF
>TRBV14|TRBJ1-1
CASSLWGVGTEAFF
>TRBV6-1|TRBJ1-2
CASSDRQGVYGYTF
>TRBV6-2/TRBV6-3|TRBJ2-1
CASTYGLEAGNEQFF
>TRBV5-4|TRBJ2-3
CANSLSTDTQYF
>TRBV5-1|TRBJ2-1
CASSNGQGHSYNVQFF
>TRBV6-2/TRBV6-3|TRBJ2-2
CVSRQETGELFF
>TRBV11-2|TRBJ2-7
CASSLGSDEQYF
>TRBV12-3/TRBV12-4|TRBJ1-4
CSSSRQDHNERLFF
>TRBV20-1|TRBJ2-3
CSAPTRGRKTDTQYF
>TRBV24-1|TRBJ1-2
CATEAGENYGYTF
>TRBV5-1|TRBJ2-3
CASSSSPSGEGAQDTQYF
>TRBV5-4|TRBJ2-3
CASSSRGGASFREDTQYF
>TRBV5-4|TRBJ2-3
CASSFSSGSSTDTQYF
>TRBV4-2|TRBJ2-5
CASRQGTSGGLGEAQYF
>TRBV6-1|TRBJ1-1
CASSFGFSNTEALF